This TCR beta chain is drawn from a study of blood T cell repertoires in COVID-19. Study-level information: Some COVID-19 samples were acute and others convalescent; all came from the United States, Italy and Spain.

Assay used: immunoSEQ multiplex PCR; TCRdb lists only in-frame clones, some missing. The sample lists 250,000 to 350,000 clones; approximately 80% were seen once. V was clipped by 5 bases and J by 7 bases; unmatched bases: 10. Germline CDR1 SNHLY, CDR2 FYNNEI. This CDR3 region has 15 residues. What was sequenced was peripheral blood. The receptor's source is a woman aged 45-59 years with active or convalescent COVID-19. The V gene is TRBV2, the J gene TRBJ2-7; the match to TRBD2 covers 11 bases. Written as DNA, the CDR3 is TGTGCCAGCAGTCCGACTAGCGGGACCCGCGGGGAGCAGTACTTC. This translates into CASSPTSGTRGEQYF.